This T cell receptor (beta chain) appears in the sequencing data of a study of shared clonotypes between healthy human individuals. The repertoire was sequenced with immunoSEQ multiplex PCR; TCRdb's copy has only in-frame clones and lacks some. Found here are around 2.5 million clones, 80% to 95% of them singletons; the top ten hold around 0.37%. Germline lookup yields CDR1 SGHDT and CDR2 YYEEEE. The germline V and J ends were trimmed by 1 base and 2 bases, with 8 bases remaining between them. This CDR3 is built from 14 residues. The V call is TRBV5-6, the J call TRBJ2-3; D is unclear. This sequence originates from a man younger than 30 in good health. Some clones in this sample may be carry-over from other donors' samples. Sequencing input: naive CD4+ T cells from PBMCs. The subset was: CD45RA+ positively selected. CDR3 nucleotide sequence: TGTGCCAGCAGCTTGCGGACCATCACAGATACGCAGTATTTT. Translation: CASSLRTITDTQYF.